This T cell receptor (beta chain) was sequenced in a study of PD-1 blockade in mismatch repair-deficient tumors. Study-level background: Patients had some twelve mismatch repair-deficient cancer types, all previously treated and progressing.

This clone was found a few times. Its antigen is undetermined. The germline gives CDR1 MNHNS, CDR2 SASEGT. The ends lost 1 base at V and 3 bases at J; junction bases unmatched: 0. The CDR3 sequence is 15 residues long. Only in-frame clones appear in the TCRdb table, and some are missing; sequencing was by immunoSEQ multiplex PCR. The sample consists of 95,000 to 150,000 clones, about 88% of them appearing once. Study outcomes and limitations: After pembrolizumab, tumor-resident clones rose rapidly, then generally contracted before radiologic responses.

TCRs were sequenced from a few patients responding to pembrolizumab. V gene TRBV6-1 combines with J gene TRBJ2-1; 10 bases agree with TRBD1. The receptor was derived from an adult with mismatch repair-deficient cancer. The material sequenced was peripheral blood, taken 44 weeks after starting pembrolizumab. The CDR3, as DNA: TGTGCCAGCAGTGAAGGGACAGGGGGCTACAATGAGCAGTTCTTC. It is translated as CASSEGTGGYNEQFF.